This T cell receptor (beta chain) was observed in a study of blood T cell repertoires in COVID-19. Background on the study: The origin of the acute and convalescent COVID-19 samples was the United States, Italy and Spain. PBMCs, B-cell-depleted T cells, or T cells were the source of the cDNA or gDNA that made up the material.

Original analysis: Estimation of nucleated cell counts relied on the amplification of reference gene primers. Sequencing used immunoSEQ multiplex PCR; TCRdb keeps in-frame clones, though not all of them. V, J and clone size are those of that table, while D and trimming were read from the DNA. Among 150,000 to 200,000 clones listed, roughly 79% were seen once. The CDR3 covers 12 residues. Looked up from germline, CDR1 is MNHNY and CDR2 is SVGAGI (reference sequence). V was clipped by 6 bases and J by 4 bases, with 10 bases between them. Seattle researchers signed up patients amid active infection and tracked them longitudinally.

This receptor was identified in a woman of 80 years or more with COVID-19, enrolled during active disease. This chain connects TRBV6-6 to TRBJ2-7; the D gene is possibly TRBD1 (6 bases). The sequencing input was peripheral blood. The CDR3 DNA reads as TGTGCCAGCAGGGGAACAGGGTACGAGCAGTACTTC. Its protein product is CASRGTGYEQYF.